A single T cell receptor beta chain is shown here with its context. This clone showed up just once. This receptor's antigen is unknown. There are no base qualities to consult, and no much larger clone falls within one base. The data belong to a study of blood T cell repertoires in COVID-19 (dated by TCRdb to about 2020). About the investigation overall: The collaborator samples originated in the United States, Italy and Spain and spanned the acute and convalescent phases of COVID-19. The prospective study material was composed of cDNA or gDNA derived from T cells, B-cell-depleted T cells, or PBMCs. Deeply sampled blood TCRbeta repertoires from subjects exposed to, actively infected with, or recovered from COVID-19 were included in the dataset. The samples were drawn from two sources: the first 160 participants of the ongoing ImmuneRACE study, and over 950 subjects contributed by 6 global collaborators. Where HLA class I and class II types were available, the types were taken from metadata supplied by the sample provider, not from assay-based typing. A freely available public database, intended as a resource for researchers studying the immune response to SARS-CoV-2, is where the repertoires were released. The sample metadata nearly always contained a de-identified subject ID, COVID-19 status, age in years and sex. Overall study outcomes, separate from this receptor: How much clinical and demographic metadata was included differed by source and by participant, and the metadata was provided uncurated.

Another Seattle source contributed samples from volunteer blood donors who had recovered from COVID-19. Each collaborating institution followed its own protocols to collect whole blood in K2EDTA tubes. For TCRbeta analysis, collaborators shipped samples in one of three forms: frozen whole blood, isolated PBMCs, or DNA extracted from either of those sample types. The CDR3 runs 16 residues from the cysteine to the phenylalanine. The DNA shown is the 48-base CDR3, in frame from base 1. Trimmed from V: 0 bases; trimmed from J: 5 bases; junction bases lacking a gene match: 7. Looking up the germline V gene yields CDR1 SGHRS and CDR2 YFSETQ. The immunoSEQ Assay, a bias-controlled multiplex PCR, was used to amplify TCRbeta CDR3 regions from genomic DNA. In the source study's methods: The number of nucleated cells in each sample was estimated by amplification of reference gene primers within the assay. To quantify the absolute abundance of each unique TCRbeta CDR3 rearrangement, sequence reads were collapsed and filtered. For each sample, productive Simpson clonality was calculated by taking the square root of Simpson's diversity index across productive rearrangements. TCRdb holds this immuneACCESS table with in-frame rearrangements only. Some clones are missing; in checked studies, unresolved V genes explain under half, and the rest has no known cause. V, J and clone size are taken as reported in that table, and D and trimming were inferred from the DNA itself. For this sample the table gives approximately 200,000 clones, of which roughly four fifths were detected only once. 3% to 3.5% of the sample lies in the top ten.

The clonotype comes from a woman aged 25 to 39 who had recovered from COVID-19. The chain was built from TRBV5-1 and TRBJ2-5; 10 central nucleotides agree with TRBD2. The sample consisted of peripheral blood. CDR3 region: CASSLGAGGPRETQYF. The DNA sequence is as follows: TGCGCCAGCAGCTTGGGAGCGGGAGGGCCGAGGGAGACCCAGTACTTC.